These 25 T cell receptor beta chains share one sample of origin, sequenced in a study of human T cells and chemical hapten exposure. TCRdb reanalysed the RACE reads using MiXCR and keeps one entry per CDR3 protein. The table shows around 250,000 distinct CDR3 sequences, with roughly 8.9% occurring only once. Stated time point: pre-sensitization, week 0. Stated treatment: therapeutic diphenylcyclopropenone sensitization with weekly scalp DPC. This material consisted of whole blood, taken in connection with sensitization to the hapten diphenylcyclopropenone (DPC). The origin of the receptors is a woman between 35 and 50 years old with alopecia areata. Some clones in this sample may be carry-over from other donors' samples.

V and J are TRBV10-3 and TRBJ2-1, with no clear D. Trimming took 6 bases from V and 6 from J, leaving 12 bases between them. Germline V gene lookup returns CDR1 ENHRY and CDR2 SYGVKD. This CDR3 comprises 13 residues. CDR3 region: CAIRVVLGNEQFF. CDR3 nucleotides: TGTGCCATCAGAGTCGTGCTTGGCAATGAGCAGTTCTTC.

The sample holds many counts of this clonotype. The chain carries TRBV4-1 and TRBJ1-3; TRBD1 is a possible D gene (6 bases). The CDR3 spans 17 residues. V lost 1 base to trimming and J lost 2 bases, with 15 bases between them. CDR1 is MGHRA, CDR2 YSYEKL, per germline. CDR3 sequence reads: CASSQGGAAGAGNTIYF. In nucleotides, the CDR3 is TGCGCCAGCAGCCAAGGAGGAGCCGCAGGGGCTGGAAACACCATATATTTT.

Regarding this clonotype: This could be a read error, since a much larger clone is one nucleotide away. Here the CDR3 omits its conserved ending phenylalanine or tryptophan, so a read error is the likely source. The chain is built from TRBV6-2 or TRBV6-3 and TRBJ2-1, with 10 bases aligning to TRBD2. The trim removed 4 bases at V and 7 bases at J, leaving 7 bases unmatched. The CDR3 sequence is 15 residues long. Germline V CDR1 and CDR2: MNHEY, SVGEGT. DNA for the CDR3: TGTGCCAGCAGTTCCTGGACTAGCGGAGGGAATGAGCAGTTCTCC. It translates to CASSSWTSGGNEQFS.

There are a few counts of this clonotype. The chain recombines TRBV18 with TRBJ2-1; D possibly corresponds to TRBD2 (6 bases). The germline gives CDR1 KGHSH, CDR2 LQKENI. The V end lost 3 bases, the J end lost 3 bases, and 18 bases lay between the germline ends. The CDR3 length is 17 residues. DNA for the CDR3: TGTGCCAGCTCACCGGTAGGGGCGGGATACAGCTACAATGAGCAGTTCTTC. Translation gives CASSPVGAGYSYNEQFF.

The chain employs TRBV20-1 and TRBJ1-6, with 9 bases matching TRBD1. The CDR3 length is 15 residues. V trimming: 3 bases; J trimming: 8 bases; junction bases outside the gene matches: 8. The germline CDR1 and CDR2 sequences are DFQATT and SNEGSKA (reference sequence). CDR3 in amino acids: CSARPTGGPYSPLHF. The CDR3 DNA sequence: TGCAGTGCTAGGCCCACAGGGGGCCCTTATTCACCCCTCCACTTT.

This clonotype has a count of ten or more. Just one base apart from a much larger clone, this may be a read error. In DNA form, the CDR3 reads TGTGCCAGCAGTTTACCCTACGAGCAGTACTTC. This translates into CASSLPYEQYF. The gene calls are TRBV28 and TRBJ2-7, with D unresolved. Germline V gene sequence: CDR1 MDHEN, CDR2 SYDVKM. This CDR3 contains 11 residues. Between the trimmed V and J ends, which lost 2 bases and 2 bases, there was a span of 1 base.

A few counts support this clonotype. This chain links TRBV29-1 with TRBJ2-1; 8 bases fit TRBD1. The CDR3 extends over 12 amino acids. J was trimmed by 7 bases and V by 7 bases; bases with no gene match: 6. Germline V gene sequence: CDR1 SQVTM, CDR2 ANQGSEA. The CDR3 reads CSADRGLNEQFF. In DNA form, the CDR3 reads TGCAGCGCCGACAGGGGTTTGAATGAGCAGTTCTTC.

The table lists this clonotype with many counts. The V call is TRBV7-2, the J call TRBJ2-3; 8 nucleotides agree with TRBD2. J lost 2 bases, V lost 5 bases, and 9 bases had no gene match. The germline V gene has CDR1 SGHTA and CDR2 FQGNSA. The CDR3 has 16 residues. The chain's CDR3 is CASSTAGAPLTDTQYF. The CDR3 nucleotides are TGTGCCAGCAGCACAGCGGGAGCACCCCTCACAGATACGCAGTATTTT.

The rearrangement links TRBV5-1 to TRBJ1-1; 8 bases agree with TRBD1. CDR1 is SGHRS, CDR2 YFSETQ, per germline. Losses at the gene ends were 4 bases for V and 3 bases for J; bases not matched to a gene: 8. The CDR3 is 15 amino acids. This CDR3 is CASSIQGQGDTEAFF. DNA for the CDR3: TGCGCCAGCAGCATTCAAGGACAGGGTGACACTGAAGCTTTCTTT. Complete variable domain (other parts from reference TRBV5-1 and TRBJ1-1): KAGVTQTPRYLIKTRGQQVTLSCSPISGHRSVSWYQQTPGQGLQFLFEYFSETQRNKGNFPGRFSGRQFSNSRSEMNVSTLELGDSALYLCASSIQGQGDTEAFFGQGTRLTVV.

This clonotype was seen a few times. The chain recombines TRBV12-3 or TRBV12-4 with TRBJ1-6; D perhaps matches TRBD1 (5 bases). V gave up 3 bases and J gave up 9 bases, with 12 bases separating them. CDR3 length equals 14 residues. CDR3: CASSLDKVTSPLHF. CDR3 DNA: TGTGCCAGCAGTTTGGACAAGGTTACTTCACCCCTCCACTTT.

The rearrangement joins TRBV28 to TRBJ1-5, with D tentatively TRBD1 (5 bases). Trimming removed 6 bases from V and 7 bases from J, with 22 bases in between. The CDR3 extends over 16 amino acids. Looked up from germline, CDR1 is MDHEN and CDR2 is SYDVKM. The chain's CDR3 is CASRLYGTAPGQPQHF. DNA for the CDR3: TGTGCCAGCAGGCTATATGGGACCGCCCCGGGGCAGCCCCAGCATTTT.

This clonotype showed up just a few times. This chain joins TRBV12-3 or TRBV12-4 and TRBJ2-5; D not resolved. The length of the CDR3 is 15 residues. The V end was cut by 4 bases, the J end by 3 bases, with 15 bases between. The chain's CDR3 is CASSWFARPEETQYF. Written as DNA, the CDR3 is TGTGCCAGCAGTTGGTTCGCCCGACCCGAAGAGACCCAGTACTTC.

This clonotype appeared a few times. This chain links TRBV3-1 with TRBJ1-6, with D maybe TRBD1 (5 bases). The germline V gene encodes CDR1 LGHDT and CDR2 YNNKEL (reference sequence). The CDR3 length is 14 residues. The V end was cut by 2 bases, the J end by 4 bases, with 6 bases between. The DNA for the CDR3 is TGTGCCAGCAGCCAAAAGGGGTATAATTCACCCCTCCACTTT. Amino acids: CASSQKGYNSPLHF.

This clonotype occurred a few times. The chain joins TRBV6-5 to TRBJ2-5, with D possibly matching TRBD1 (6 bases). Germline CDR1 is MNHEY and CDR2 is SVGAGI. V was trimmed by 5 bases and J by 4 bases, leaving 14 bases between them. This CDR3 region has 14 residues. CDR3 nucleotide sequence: TGTGCCAGCAGTCGACCGGGACACTTAGAGACCCAGTACTTC. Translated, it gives CASSRPGHLETQYF.

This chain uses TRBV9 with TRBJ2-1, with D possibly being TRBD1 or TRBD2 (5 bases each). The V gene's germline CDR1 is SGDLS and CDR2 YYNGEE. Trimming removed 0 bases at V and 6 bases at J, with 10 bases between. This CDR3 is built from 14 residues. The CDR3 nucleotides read TGTGCCAGCAGCGTAGTGGGGACGAGCAATGAGCAGTTCTTC. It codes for CASSVVGTSNEQFF.

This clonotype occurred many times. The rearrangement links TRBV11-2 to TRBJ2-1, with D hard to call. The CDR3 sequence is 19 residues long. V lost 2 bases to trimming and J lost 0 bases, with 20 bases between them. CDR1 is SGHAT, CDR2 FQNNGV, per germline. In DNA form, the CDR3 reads TGTGCCAGCAGCTTATCGGTGTGGGCCCAGGTAGCCTCCTACAATGAGCAGTTCTTC. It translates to CASSLSVWAQVASYNEQFF.

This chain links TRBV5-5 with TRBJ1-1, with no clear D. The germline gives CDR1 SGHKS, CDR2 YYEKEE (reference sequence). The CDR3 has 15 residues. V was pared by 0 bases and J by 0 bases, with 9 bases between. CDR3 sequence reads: CASSLAGGLNTEAFF. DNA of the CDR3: TGTGCCAGCAGCTTGGCAGGCGGACTGAACACTGAAGCTTTCTTT.

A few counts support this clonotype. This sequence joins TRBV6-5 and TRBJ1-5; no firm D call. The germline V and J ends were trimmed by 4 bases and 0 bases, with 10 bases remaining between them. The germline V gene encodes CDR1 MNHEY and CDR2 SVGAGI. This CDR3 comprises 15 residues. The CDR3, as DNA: TGTGCCAGCAGTTTTAGTGGGAATAGCAATCAGCCCCAGCATTTT. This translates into CASSFSGNSNQPQHF.

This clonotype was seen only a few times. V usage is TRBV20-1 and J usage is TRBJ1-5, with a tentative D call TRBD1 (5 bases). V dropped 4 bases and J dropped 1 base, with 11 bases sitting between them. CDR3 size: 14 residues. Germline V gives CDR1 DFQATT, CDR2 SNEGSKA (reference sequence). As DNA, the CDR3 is TGCAGTGCTAAAGAGGGGCAGAGCAATCAGCCCCAGCATTTT. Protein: CSAKEGQSNQPQHF.

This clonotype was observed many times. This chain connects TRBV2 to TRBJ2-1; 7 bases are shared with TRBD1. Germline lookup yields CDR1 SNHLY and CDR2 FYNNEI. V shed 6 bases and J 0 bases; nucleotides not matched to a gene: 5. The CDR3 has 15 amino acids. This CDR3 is CASRLRDSSYNEQFF. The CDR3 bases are TGTGCCAGCAGACTCCGGGACAGCTCCTACAATGAGCAGTTCTTC. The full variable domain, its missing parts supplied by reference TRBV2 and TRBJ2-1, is EPEVTQTPSHQVTQMGQEVILRCVPISNHLYFYWYRQILGQKVEFLVSFYNNEISEKSEIFDDQFSVERPDGSNFTLKIRSTKLEDSAMYFCASRLRDSSYNEQFFGPGTRLTVL.

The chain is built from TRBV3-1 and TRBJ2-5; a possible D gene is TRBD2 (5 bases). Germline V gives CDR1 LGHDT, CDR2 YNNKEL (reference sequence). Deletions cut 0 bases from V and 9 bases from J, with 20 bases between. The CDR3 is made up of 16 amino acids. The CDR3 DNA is TGTGCCAGCAGCCAAGAAGGACTGCAACTAGAGAGAGCCCAGTACTTC. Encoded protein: CASSQEGLQLERAQYF.

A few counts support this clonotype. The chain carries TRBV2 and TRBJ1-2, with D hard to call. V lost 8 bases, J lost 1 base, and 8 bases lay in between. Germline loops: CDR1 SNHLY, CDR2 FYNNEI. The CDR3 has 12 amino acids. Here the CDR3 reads CASLGLNYGYTF. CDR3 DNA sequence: TGTGCCAGCCTGGGTCTTAACTATGGCTACACCTTC.

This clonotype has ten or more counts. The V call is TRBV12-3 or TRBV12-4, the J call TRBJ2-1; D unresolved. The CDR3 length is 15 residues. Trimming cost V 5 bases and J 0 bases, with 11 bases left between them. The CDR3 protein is CASSPQVSSYNEQFF. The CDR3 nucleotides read TGTGCCAGCAGTCCTCAGGTAAGCTCCTACAATGAGCAGTTCTTC.

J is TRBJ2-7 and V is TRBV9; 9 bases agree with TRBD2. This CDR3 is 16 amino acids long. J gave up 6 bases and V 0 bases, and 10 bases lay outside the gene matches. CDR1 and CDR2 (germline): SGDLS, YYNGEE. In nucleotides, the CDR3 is TGTGCCAGCAGCGTAGATCCGGCGGGAGGGCCCTCCGAGCAGTACTTC. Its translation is CASSVDPAGGPSEQYF.

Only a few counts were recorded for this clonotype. The CDR3 sequence: CASSYEATSGSYEQYF. The CDR3 coding sequence is TGTGCCAGCAGTTACGAGGCGACTAGCGGCTCCTACGAGCAGTACTTC. The V gene is TRBV6-5, the J gene TRBJ2-7; 9 bases map to TRBD2. CDR1 MNHEY and CDR2 SVGAGI come from the germline V gene. CDR3 length: 16 residues. The V segment lost 2 bases and the J segment 0 bases; nucleotides outside the gene matches: 5.